These 20 T cell receptor beta chains originate from one sample sequenced in a study of CD8+ T cells in alopecia areata. Treatment given: oral pan-JAK inhibitor, 5-10 mg twice daily. RNA was extracted and reverse transcribed into cDNA as the sequencing template. The repertoire was sequenced with immunoSEQ multiplex PCR; TCRdb's copy has only in-frame clones and lacks some. This table has 150,000 to 200,000 clones, approximately 62% appearing once. Specimen: CD4+ T cells sorted from blood, collected at week 24, from a patient treated with tofacitinib. The origin of the receptors is a human donor with alopecia areata.

V and J are TRBV1 and TRBJ1-2; the D call in the table, TRBD1, was not verified against the DNA. TRBV1 is a recognized pseudogene. The CDR3 length is 11 residues. The CDR3 loop reads CSDRYSNGYTF. DNA for the CDR3: TGCTCCGACAGGTATTCGAATGGCTACACCTTC.

The rearrangement uses TRBV29-1 and TRBJ2-5, with D possibly matching TRBD2 (6 bases). CDR3 length equals 14 residues. CDR1 is SQVTM, CDR2 ANQGSEA, per germline. Trimming cost V 7 bases and J 5 bases, with 20 bases left between them. Written as DNA, the CDR3 is TGCAGCGCAGAGGGCGGGATCGGCGCCGAGACCCAGTACTTC. It is translated as CSAEGGIGAETQYF.

V and J are TRBV15 and TRBJ2-7, with D possibly TRBD2 on 6 matching bases. V shed 3 bases and J shed 3 bases, with 15 bases lying between them. CDR3 length: 15 residues. Germline lookup yields CDR1 LNHNV and CDR2 YYDKDF (reference sequence). The chain's CDR3 is CATSRVRLENYEQYF. CDR3 nucleotides: TGTGCCACCAGCAGGGTACGACTAGAAAACTACGAGCAGTACTTC.

The genes are TRBV5-1 and TRBJ1-1, with D perhaps matching TRBD1 (5 bases). The V end was cut by 4 bases, the J end by 2 bases, with 15 bases between. The CDR3 runs 15 residues. CDR1 is SGHRS, CDR2 YFSETQ, per germline. In nucleotides, the CDR3 is TGCGCCAGCAGCAATCGGGGCCAGGGAAACACTGAAGCTTTCTTT. Protein product: CASSNRGQGNTEAFF.

The V gene is TRBV4-1, the J gene TRBJ1-2; D unclear. This CDR3 has 12 residues. CDR1 is MGHRA, CDR2 YSYEKL, per germline. Trimming stripped 0 bases from V and 7 bases from J, with 6 bases between. The DNA for the CDR3 is TGCGCCAGCAGCCAAGATCCAGGTGGCTACACCTTC. This encodes CASSQDPGGYTF.

The chain employs TRBV10-3 and TRBJ1-5; D is unresolved. Per the germline V gene, CDR1 is ENHRY and CDR2 is SYGVKD. V dropped 2 bases and J dropped 5 bases, with 7 bases sitting between them. The CDR3 runs 13 residues. The CDR3 DNA sequence: TGTGCCATCAGTGAGATGGGAGATCAGCCCCAGCATTTT. Protein: CAISEMGDQPQHF.

The V and J genes are TRBV29-1 and TRBJ1-1; D gene unclear. Trimming cost V 3 bases and J 10 bases, with 15 bases left between them. Germline assignment: CDR1 SQVTM and CDR2 ANQGSEA. The CDR3 is made up of 12 amino acids. The DNA of the CDR3 is TGCAGCGTTGAGGGTCTGCCGAAGGTAGCTTTCTTT. This sequence encodes CSVEGLPKVAFF.

Turning to this clone: This specimen includes other DNA sequences encoding the same CDR3. The rearrangement joins TRBV2 to TRBJ2-7, with D unclear. V lost 6 bases to trimming and J lost 3 bases, with 6 bases between them. The CDR3 has 11 amino acids. Germline V gives CDR1 SNHLY, CDR2 FYNNEI. CDR3 nucleotide sequence: TGTGCCAGCAGGGACGTCTACGAGCAGTACTTC. Translated, it gives CASRDVYEQYF.

This rearrangement joins TRBV5-1 to TRBJ2-1; no firm D call. The V gene lost 0 bases and the J gene lost 1 base, with 5 bases spanning the gap. CDR1 is SGHRS, CDR2 YFSETQ, per germline. The CDR3 length is 14 residues. The CDR3 DNA sequence: TGCGCCAGCAGCTTGGCTGGATCCTACAATGAGCAGTTCTTC. Protein product: CASSLAGSYNEQFF.

The genes are TRBV5-1 and TRBJ1-2; 9 bases fit TRBD1. With 0 bases clipped from V and 4 bases from J, the junction kept 4 bases outside the gene matches. Germline CDR1 reads SGHRS; CDR2 reads YFSETQ. This CDR3 comprises 15 residues. The CDR3 loop is CASSLALGQGYGYTF. The DNA of the CDR3 is TGCGCCAGCAGCTTGGCTTTGGGACAGGGCTATGGCTACACCTTC. The full variable domain, completed using reference TRBV5-1 and TRBJ1-2, is KAGVTQTPRYLIKTRGQQVTLSCSPISGHRSVSWYQQTPGQGLQFLFEYFSETQRNKGNFPGRFSGRQFSNSRSEMNVSTLELGDSALYLCASSLALGQGYGYTFGSGTRLTVV.

A few counts support this clone. J is TRBJ1-1 and V is TRBV7-2, with 7 positions matching TRBD1. In germline, CDR1 is SGHTA, CDR2 FQGNSA. The ends lost 3 bases at V and 6 bases at J; junction bases unmatched: 10. The CDR3 runs 15 residues. CDR3 amino acids: CASSLQGGGLAEAFF. CDR3 sequence (DNA): TGTGCCAGCAGCTTGCAGGGAGGGGGCCTCGCTGAAGCTTTCTTT.

CDR3 coding DNA: TGCAGTGCTAGTTTTGAGACCCAGTACTTC. Translated: CSASFETQYF. The rearrangement joins TRBV20-1 to TRBJ2-5; D is unresolved. This CDR3 spans 10 amino acids. The V and J ends lost 3 bases and 5 bases respectively, with 4 bases between them. Per the germline V gene, CDR1 is DFQATT and CDR2 is SNEGSKA (reference sequence).

V usage is TRBV20-1 and J usage is TRBJ2-3; D gene uncertain. The CDR3 loop spans 11 amino acids. V was trimmed by 5 bases and J by 5 bases, leaving 8 bases between them. Germline V gene data show CDR1 as DFQATT and CDR2 as SNEGSKA (reference sequence). The chain's CDR3 is CSAARGDTQYF. DNA for the CDR3: TGCAGTGCTGCCCGCGGAGATACGCAGTATTTT.

This chain links TRBV7-3 with TRBJ2-6; maybe TRBD2 (5 bases). From germline, CDR1 is SGHTA and CDR2 FQGTGA. Deletions cut 2 bases from V and 0 bases from J, with 5 bases between. The CDR3 covers 15 residues. Written as DNA, the CDR3 is TGTGCCAGCAGCTTAGGGAGCTCTGGGGCCAACGTCCTGACTTTC. The encoded protein is CASSLGSSGANVLTF.

The rearrangement uses TRBV5-6 and TRBJ2-5; D is possibly TRBD1 or TRBD2 (7 bases each). The CDR3 consists of 14 residues. The germline gives CDR1 SGHDT, CDR2 YYEEEE. Between the trimmed V and J ends, which lost 4 bases and 5 bases, there was a span of 15 bases. The CDR3 is CASSETQGGETQYF. Here the CDR3 DNA reads TGTGCCAGCAGCGAGACCCAGGGGGGGGAGACCCAGTACTTC.

The gene calls are TRBV4-2 and TRBJ2-5, with D maybe TRBD1 (5 bases). CDR3 length: 15 residues. Trimming took 1 base from V and 4 from J, leaving 13 bases between them. The germline V gene has CDR1 LGHNA and CDR2 YNFKEQ. CDR3 sequence: CASSQGTSDSETQYF. CDR3 DNA: TGTGCCAGCAGCCAAGGGACAAGCGACTCAGAGACCCAGTACTTC.

This chain uses TRBV10-3 with TRBJ2-7; the D is unclear. The CDR3 has 15 residues. CDR1 and CDR2 from the germline V gene are ENHRY and SYGVKD. The V end was cut by 2 bases, the J end by 0 bases, with 11 bases between. This CDR3 reads CAISEAASTSYEQYF. CDR3 sequence (DNA): TGTGCCATCAGTGAGGCGGCCTCAACCTCCTACGAGCAGTACTTC.

The sample holds a few counts of this clone. This chain connects TRBV28 to TRBJ1-2; maybe TRBD1 (6 bases). Per the germline V gene, CDR1 is MDHEN and CDR2 is SYDVKM. The CDR3 contains 13 residues. Trimming removed 6 bases from V and 2 bases from J, with 10 bases in between. The CDR3 sequence is CASSRGGNYGYTF. The DNA for the CDR3 is TGTGCCAGCAGCCGAGGGGGGAACTATGGCTACACCTTC.

The chain combines TRBV7-2 with TRBJ2-7, with 8 bases fitting TRBD1. Trimming removed 5 bases from V and 3 bases from J; junction bases left unmatched: 6. Per the germline V gene, CDR1 is SGHTA and CDR2 is FQGNSA. The CDR3 is made up of 14 amino acids. CDR3 in amino acids: CASSHPGQDYEQYF. The CDR3 DNA follows: TGTGCCAGCAGCCACCCGGGACAGGACTACGAGCAGTACTTC.

In its sample, this clone was seen a few times. The rearrangement joins TRBV5-1 to TRBJ1-6, with 9 bases matching TRBD1. The CDR3 is made up of 15 amino acids. The J segment lost 9 bases and the V segment lost 4 bases, leaving 8 bases of the junction unmatched. The germline gives CDR1 SGHRS, CDR2 YFSETQ. The CDR3 region is CASSKDRGGISPLHF. The CDR3 region has the DNA TGCGCCAGCAGCAAGGACAGGGGAGGAATTTCACCCCTCCACTTT.